This T cell receptor (beta chain) was profiled in a study of T cell repertoires in aging, cancer and after chemotherapy. Overall study context: Clear clonal overlap appeared across healthy donor samples taken over several months to years.

TCR beta rearrangements were amplified from peripheral blood genomic DNA. Study results and limitations: Across the chemotherapy interval, each cancer cohort showed higher median generation probability, suggesting thymic rebound.

A mixed TRB-A/B primer pool amplified rearranged TRB by multiplex touch-down PCR. From the multiplex PCR reads, TCRdb called clonotypes with MiXCR, one entry per CDR3 protein. The data contain about 12,000 distinct CDR3 sequences, around 20% of them singletons. V was pared by 2 bases and J by 0 bases, with 16 bases between. This CDR3 is built from 17 residues. The germline V gene has CDR1 KGHSH and CDR2 LQKENI. Of note for this clonotype: The antigen remains unidentified.

The receptor was isolated from a human donor in good health. The J gene is TRBJ1-1, the V gene TRBV18; no clear D gene. Material for sequencing was blood. The CDR3 loop is CASSPAAGGLMNTEAFF. The CDR3 DNA sequence: TGTGCCAGCTCACCAGCGGCAGGAGGGCTTATGAACACTGAAGCTTTCTTT.